This T cell receptor (beta chain) derives from a study of CXCR3-negative and CXCR3-positive naive CD8 T cells. Regarding the study as a whole: CXCR3-positive naive cells had more hydrophobic TRB CDR3s than CXCR3-negative naive cells.

This CDR3 has 14 amino acids. The germline gives CDR1 SQVTM, CDR2 ANQGSEA. As for this clonotype: The target antigen is unknown.

Researchers prepared the TRB cDNA libraries using 5' RACE with UMI labels. TCRdb reworked the 5' RACE reads into one entry per CDR3 protein, no DNA. Recorded for this sample: approximately 100,000 distinct CDR3 sequences. The sorter processed each CD8+ T cell subset in triplicate at some 330,000 cells apiece. This sequence was found in a human donor in good health. Some clones in this sample may be carry-over from other donors' samples. The material sequenced was naive CXCR3+ CD8+ T cells from blood. The subset denotes: CD45RO-CCR7+CD27+CD95- naive CD8+ T cells expressing CXCR3 (TNR3+). The J gene is TRBJ2-7, the V gene TRBV29-1; TCRdb lists TRBD2, though no DNA is available to test this call. The CDR3 region is CSVLGLAETYEQYF.